The T cell receptor (beta chain) under discussion was sequenced for a study of T-cell memory formation after mild COVID-19. Regarding the study as a whole: Day 15 to 85 contractors were CD4/CD8 balanced; later expanders leaned CD4+. Second-wave clones with a day 37 peak had unconfirmed SARS-CoV-2 specificity. The study detected some responding clones in pre-infection memory, suggesting cross-reactive memory joined. Most CD4+ clones that shrank were in CM and EM, while CD8+ ones turned up in EMRA.

This clonotype showed up just a few times. Antigen specificity is unknown. Germline lookup yields CDR1 MNHEY and CDR2 SVGAGI. V lost 0 bases and J lost 6, with 14 bases in between. The CDR3 is 16 amino acids. TCRdb reprocessed the 5' RACE reads via MiXCR and lists one record per CDR3 protein. The sample includes hundreds of thousands of distinct CDR3 sequences, about 18% of them seen just once. Sequencing was carried out using PBMCs or a T cell subset sorted from them (not recorded which). This clonotype originated in an adult woman who had mild COVID-19 (a few samples of this study predate the infection). Cell type and time point are not known. J is TRBJ2-2 and V is TRBV6-5, with D possibly called TRBD1 or TRBD2 (5 bases each). The CDR3 sequence is CASSYSAGRAAGELFF. In DNA form, the CDR3 reads TGTGCCAGCAGTTACTCGGCAGGGCGAGCGGCCGGGGAGCTGTTTTTT.